This T cell receptor (beta chain) originates from a study of CD4 T cells in relation to SARS-CoV-2 and coronaviruses. Overall study context: TCR beta CDR3s were sequenced after 10-day antigen culture of PBMCs. Whole-study findings and limits: Each donor contributed either pre-pandemic or post-infection samples, not both. The cross-reactivity analysis covered only spike protein, not other viral proteins.

Using immunoSEQ multiplex PCR, the repertoire was profiled, and TCRdb retains in-frame clones only, with some absent. The sample records some 21,000 clones, around 76% being singletons. To note about this clone: Its matching antigen is unknown.

Unexposed donor CD4+ T cells date from about 2011-2018, before the COVID-19 pandemic. The cells were cultured for approximately ten days before CD4+ T cells were isolated. Trimming took 0 bases from V and 0 from J, leaving 15 bases between them. There are 17 residues in the CDR3. The V gene's germline CDR1 is SGHRS and CDR2 YFSETQ. V and J are TRBV5-1 and TRBJ1-1, with D possibly TRBD1 on 5 matching bases. The sequence came from a human donor in good health. Sequenced input: CD4+ T cells from PBMCs, cultured in vitro. The CDR3 sequence is CASSLGSGGDLNTEAFF. The CDR3 DNA is TGCGCCAGCAGCTTGGGAAGCGGGGGGGACTTGAACACTGAAGCTTTCTTT.